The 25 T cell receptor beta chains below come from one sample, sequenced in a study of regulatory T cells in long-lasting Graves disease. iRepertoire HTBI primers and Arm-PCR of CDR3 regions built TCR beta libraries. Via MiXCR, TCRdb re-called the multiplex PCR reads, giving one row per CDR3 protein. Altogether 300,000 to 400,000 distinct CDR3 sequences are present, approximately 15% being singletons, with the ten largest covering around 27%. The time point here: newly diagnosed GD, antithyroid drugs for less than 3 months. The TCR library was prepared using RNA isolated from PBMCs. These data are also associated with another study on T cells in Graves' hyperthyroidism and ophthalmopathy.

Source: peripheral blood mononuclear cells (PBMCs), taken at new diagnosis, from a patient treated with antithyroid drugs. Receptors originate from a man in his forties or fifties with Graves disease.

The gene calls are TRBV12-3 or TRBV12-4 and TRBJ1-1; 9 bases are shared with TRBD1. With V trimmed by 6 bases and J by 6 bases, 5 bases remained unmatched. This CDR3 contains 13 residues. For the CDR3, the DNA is TGTGCCAGCAGCTCCGGGACAGGGTCTGAAGCTTTCTTT. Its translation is CASSSGTGSEAFF.

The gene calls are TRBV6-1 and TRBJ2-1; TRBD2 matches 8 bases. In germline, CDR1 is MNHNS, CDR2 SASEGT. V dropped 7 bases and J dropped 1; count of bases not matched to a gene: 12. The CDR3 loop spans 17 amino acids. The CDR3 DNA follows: TGTGCCAGCACTCACGGGGGGGTAATTGGATCCTACAATGAGCAGTTCTTC. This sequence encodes CASTHGGVIGSYNEQFF.

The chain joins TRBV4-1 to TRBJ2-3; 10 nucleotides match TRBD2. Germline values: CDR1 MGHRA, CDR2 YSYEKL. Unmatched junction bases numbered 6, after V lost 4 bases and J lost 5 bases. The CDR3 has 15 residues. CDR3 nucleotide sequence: TGCGCCAGCAGCCGCAGCGGGGGGGCCGGAGATACGCAGTATTTT. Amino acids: CASSRSGGAGDTQYF.

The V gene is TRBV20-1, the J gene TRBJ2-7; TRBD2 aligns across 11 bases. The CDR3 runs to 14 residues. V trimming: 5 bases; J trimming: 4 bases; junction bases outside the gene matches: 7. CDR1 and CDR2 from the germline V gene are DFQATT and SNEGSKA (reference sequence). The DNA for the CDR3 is TGCAGTGCTGCCCTTAGCGGGGGGGCGTACGAGCAGTACTTC. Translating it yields CSAALSGGAYEQYF.

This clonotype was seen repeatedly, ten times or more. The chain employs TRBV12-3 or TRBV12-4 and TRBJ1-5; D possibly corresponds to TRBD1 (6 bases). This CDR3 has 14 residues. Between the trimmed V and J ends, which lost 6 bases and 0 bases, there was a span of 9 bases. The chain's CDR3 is CASRDRRSNQPQHF. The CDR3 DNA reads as TGTGCCAGCAGGGACAGACGTAGCAATCAGCCCCAGCATTTT.

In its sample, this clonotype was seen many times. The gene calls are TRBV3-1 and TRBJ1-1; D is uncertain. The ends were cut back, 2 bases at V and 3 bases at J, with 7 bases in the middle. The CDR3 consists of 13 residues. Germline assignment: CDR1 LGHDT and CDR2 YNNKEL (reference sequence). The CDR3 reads CASSQIPDTEAFF. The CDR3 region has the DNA TGTGCCAGCAGCCAAATCCCTGACACTGAAGCTTTCTTT. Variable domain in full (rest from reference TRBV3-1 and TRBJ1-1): DTAVSQTPKYLVTQMGNDKSIKCEQNLGHDTMYWYKQDSKKFLKIMFSYNNKELIINETVPNRFSPKSPDKAHLNLHINSLELGDSAVYFCASSQIPDTEAFFGQGTRLTVV.

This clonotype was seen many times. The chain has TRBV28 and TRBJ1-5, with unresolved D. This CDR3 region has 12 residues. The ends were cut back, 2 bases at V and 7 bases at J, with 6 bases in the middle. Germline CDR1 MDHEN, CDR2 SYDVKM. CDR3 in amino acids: CASSLLSQPQHF. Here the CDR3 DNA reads TGTGCCAGCAGTTTACTGAGCCAGCCCCAGCATTTT.

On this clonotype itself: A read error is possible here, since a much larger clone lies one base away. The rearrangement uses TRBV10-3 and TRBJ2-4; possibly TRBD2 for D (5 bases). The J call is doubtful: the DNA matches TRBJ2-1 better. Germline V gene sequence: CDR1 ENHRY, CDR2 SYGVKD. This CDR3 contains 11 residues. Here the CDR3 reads CAISEEGGQFF. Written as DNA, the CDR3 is TGTGCCATCAGTGAAGAGGGTGGGCAGTTCTTC.

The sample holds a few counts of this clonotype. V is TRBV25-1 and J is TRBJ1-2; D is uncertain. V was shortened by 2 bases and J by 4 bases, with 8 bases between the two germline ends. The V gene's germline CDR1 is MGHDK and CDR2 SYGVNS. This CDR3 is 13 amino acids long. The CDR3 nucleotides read TGTGCCAGCAGTGAAGGGTCCATCTATGGCTACACCTTC. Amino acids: CASSEGSIYGYTF.

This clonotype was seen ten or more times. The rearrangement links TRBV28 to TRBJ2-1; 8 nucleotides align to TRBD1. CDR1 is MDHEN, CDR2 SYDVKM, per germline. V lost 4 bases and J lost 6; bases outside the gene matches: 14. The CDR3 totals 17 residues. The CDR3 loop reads CASSSQQGVRLTNEQFF. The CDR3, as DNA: TGTGCCAGCAGTTCCCAACAGGGGGTCCGTCTCACCAATGAGCAGTTCTTC.

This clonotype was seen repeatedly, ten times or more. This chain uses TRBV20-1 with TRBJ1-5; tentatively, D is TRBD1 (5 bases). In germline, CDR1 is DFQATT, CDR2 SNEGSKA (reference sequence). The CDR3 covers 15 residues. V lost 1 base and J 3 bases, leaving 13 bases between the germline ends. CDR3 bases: TGCAGTGCTAGAGCTGGGACGGTCGACAATCAGCCCCAGCATTTT. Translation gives CSARAGTVDNQPQHF.

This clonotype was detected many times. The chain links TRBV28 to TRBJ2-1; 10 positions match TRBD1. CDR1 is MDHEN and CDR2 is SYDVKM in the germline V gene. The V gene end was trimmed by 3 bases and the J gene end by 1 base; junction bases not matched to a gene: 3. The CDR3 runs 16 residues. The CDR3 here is CASSFQDRGSYNEQFF. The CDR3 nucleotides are TGTGCCAGCAGTTTTCAGGACAGGGGGTCCTACAATGAGCAGTTCTTC.

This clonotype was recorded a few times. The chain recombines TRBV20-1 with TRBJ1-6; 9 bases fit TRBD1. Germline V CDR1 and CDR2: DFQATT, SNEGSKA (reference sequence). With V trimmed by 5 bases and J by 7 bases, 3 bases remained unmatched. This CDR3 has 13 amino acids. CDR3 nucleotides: TGCAGTGCTGGGACAGGGCAGAATTCACCCCTCCACTTT. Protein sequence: CSAGTGQNSPLHF.

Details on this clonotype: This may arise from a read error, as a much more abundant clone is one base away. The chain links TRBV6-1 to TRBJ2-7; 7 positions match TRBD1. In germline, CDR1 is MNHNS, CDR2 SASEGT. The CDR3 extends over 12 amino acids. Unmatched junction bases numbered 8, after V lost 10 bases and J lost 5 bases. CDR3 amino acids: CATTDRSDEQYF. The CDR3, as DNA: TGTGCCACCACGGACAGGTCCGACGAGCAGTACTTC.

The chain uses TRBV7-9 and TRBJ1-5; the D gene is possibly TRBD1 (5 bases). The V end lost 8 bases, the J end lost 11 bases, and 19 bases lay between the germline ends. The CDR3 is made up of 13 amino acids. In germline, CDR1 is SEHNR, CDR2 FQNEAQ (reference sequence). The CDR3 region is CASGRGVLGTQHF. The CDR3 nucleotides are TGTGCCAGCGGAAGAGGGGTCCTGGGCACCCAGCATTTT. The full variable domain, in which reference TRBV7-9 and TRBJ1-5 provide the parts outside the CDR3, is DTGVSQNPRHKITKRGQNVTFRCDPISEHNRLYWYRQTLGQGPEFLTYFQNEAQLEKSRLLSDRFSAERPKGSFSTLEIQRTEQGDSAMYLCASGRGVLGTQHFGDGTRLSIL.

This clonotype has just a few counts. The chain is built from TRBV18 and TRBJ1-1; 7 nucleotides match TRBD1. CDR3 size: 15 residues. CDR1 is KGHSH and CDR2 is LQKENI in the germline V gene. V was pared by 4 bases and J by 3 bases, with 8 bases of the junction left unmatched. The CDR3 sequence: CASSQRQGAHTEAFF. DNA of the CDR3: TGTGCCAGCTCACAGAGACAGGGAGCCCACACTGAAGCTTTCTTT.

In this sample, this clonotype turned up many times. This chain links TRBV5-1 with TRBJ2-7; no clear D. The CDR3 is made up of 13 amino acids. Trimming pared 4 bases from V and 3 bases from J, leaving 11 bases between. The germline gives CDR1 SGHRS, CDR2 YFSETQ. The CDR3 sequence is CASSPVDFYEQYF. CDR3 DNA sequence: TGCGCCAGCAGCCCGGTAGACTTCTACGAGCAGTACTTC.

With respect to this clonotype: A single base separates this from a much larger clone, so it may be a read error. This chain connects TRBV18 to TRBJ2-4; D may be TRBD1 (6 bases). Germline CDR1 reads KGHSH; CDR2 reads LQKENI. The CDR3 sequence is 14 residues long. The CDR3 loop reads CASPPTGDKNIQYF. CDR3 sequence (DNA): TGTGCCAGCCCACCGACAGGAGACAAAAACATTCAGTACTTC.

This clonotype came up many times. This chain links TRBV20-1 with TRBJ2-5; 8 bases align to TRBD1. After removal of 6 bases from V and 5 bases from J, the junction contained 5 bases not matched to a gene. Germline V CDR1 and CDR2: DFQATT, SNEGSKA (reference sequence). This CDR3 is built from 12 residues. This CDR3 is CSATGGTETQYF. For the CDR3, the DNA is TGCAGTGCCACAGGGGGGACGGAGACCCAGTACTTC.

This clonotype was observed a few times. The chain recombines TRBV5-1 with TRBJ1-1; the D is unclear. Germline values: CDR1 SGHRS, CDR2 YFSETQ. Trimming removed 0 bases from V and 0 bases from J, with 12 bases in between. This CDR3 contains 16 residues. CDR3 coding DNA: TGCGCCAGCAGCTTGGCAGGTTACTCTTTGAACACTGAAGCTTTCTTT. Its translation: CASSLAGYSLNTEAFF.

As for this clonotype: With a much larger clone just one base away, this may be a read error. The CDR3 region has the DNA TGCAGTGCTACCCTAACAGGTCGGCTCTGCAATGAGCAGTTCTTC. Protein: CSATLTGRLCNEQFF. The J gene is TRBJ2-1, the V gene TRBV20-1, with TRBD1 as a possible D gene (5 bases). Trimming removed 4 bases from V and 6 bases from J, with 19 bases in between. This CDR3 is 15 amino acids long. Looked up from germline, CDR1 is DFQATT and CDR2 is SNEGSKA (reference sequence).

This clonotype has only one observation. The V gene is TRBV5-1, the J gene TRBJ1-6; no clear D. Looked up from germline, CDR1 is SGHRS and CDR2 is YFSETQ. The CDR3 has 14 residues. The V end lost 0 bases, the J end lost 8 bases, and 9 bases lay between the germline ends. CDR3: CASSLAPRDSPLHF. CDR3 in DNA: TGCGCCAGCAGCTTGGCCCCTCGAGATTCACCCCTCCACTTT.

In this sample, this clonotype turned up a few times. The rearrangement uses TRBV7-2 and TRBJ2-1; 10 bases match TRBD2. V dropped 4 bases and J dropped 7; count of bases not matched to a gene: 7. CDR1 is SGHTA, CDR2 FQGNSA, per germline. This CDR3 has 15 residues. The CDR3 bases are TGTGCCAGCAGCTGGGACGGACTAGCGGCAAATGAGCAGTTCTTC. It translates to CASSWDGLAANEQFF.

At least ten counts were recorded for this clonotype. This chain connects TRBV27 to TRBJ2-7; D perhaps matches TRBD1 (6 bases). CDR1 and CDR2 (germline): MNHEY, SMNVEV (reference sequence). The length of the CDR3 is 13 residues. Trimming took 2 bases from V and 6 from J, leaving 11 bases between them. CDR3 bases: TGTGCCAGCAGTTTAAACAGGGAAAGCGAGCAGTACTTC. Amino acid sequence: CASSLNRESEQYF.

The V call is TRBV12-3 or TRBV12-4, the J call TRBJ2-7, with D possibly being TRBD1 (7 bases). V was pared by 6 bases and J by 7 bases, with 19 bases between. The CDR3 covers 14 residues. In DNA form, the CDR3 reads TGTGCCAGCAGCCCAGGGGGAGGCTTACGGGAGCAGTACTTC. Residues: CASSPGGGLREQYF.